Listed below are T cell receptor beta chains from one sample, sequenced in a study of radiotherapy plus CTLA-4 blockade in lung cancer. TCRdb's table, derived via immunoSEQ multiplex PCR, lists solely in-frame clones and lacks some. The repertoire holds around 55,000 clones, with approximately 84% as singletons. This sample comprised peripheral blood, obtained from a patient treated with radiotherapy plus ipilimumab. These receptors were obtained from a human donor with non-small cell lung cancer whose response to radiotherapy plus ipilimumab could not be evaluated. Both conserved end residues are part of each CDR3. The order of the fields is V gene, J gene, CDR3 protein.

TRBV5-6	TRBJ1-2	CASSLGRDYGYTF
TRBV5-1	TRBJ1-4	CASSLTGVTNEKLFF
TRBV4-3	TRBJ2-3	CASSQDLAGGPDTQYF
TRBV4-2	TRBJ1-2	CASSQEQGRADYGYTF
TRBV7-2	TRBJ1-2	CASSPDIFSGYTF
TRBV7-2	TRBJ1-2	CASSLEGRGRFGGYTF
TRBV11-2	TRBJ2-3	CASSLGTSGGELGTDTQYF
TRBV18	TRBJ1-1	CASSPDRGNTEAFF
TRBV7-2	TRBJ2-5	CASSSYSRQETQYF
TRBV19	TRBJ1-2	CASATLGTETFYGYTF
TRBV6-5	TRBJ2-7	CATQRAGGSYEQYF
TRBV25-1	TRBJ2-3	CASSEGTGYTDTQYF
TRBV7-9	TRBJ2-1	CASSLIWTSGNEQFF
TRBV27	TRBJ1-4	CASSPSGMATNEKLFF
TRBV30	TRBJ2-2	CAWRNGLARSGELFF
TRBV11-2	TRBJ2-4	CASSLHGAAKNIQYF
TRBV14	TRBJ2-1	CASSQGREQFF
TRBV27	TRBJ2-7	CASSYVAGAEEQYF
TRBV29-1	TRBJ1-1	CSSPNPAGTEAFF
TRBV2	TRBJ1-5	CASGQTGKDQPQHF
TRBV4-1	TRBJ1-6	CASSQGRDRGNSPLHF
TRBV4-3	TRBJ2-1	CASSQDRGGYNEQFF
TRBV5-4	TRBJ2-1	CASSLYQGSNEQFF
TRBV2	TRBJ2-4	CASWDNKNIQYF
TRBV9	TRBJ2-1	CASSVQGQSSYNEQFF
TRBV10-1	TRBJ1-1	CASSAGGNTEAFF
TRBV7-8	TRBJ1-6	CASSPTGRSPLHF
TRBV6-5	TRBJ1-2	CASSRGGAYGYTF
TRBV30	TRBJ1-2	CAWSRNYGYTF
TRBV6-1	TRBJ1-3	CASSERRGGDTIYF
TRBV14	TRBJ2-1	CASSPLGGPREQFF
TRBV5-4	TRBJ2-3	CASSPHQGQITDTQYF
TRBV5-1	TRBJ2-2	CASSNPRTRNTGELFF
TRBV6-1	TRBJ2-7	CASSEVPGQLYEQYF
TRBV7-9	TRBJ1-5	CASSLATGINQPQHF
TRBV6-5	TRBJ2-5	CASSSQGAGEQYF
TRBV5-1	TRBJ2-3	CASSSAGVTDTQYF
TRBV5-1	TRBJ1-1	CASSLGGTGGLNTEAFF
TRBV5-1	TRBJ2-3	CASSSSFSSEGTDTQYF
TRBV14	TRBJ2-6	CASSQPGGTGANVLTF
TRBV10-1	TRBJ1-1	CASSDSTGWNTEAFF
TRBV5-1	TRBJ1-3	CASSLDRYSGNTIYF
TRBV6-1	TRBJ1-5	CASSELVGAWDQPQHF
TRBV7-9	TRBJ2-3	CASSPGPLATDDTQYF
TRBV5-1	TRBJ2-3	CASRLAGGPDTQYF
TRBV6-5	TRBJ1-2	CASRVRADYGYTF
TRBV4-1	TRBJ2-5	CASSRLAGGQETQYF
TRBV5-4	TRBJ2-5	CASSLAGKTQYF
TRBV18	TRBJ2-1	CASSPPGLAGGTYNEQFF
TRBV4-3	TRBJ1-3	CASSPGQRSGNTIYF
TRBV7-6	TRBJ2-2	CASSPRVGNTGELFF
TRBV18	TRBJ2-5	CASSPSLKETQYF
TRBV7-6	TRBJ1-1	CASSLEGARSTEAFF
TRBV7-9	-	CASSSGTPPYEQYF